The T cell receptor (beta chain) under discussion was sequenced for a study of metastatic and nonmetastatic thyroid tumors. This CDR3 region has 14 residues. The germline V gene encodes CDR1 MDHEN and CDR2 SYDVKM. The germline V and J ends were trimmed by 6 bases and 3 bases, with 12 bases remaining between them. The study, taken as a whole, reports: Reportedly, malignant thyroid tumors had significantly higher TCR beta diversity than benign nodules, in blood and tumor.

In the original workflow: Clinicopathological groups of papillary thyroid cancer showed CDR3 differences that were used to build a distant-metastasis classifier. TCRdb re-called clones from the PCR reads using MiXCR. For this entry, the V and J calls and clone size follow TCRdb and not the study's own pipeline. The sample has 64,000 or so clones, about 16% seen once. Until they underwent thyroid surgery, no patient had received any treatment. This clone was recorded a few times. The antigen remains unidentified. The chain links TRBV28 to TRBJ2-4, with D perhaps matching TRBD1 or TRBD2 (6 bases each). The sequenced sample consisted of blood. This clonotype originated in a male donor with papillary thyroid cancer or a benign thyroid nodule (not recorded which). Some clones in this sample may be carry-over from other donors' samples. The CDR3: CASREGGNKNIQYF. The CDR3, as DNA: TGTGCCAGCAGGGAAGGGGGGAACAAAAACATTCAGTACTTC.